One and the same sample provided the 16 T cell receptor beta chains below, sequenced in a study of T cell repertoires in cytomegalovirus infection. TCRdb independently ran MiXCR on the reads; one entry per CDR3 protein. The sample lists approximately 500,000 distinct CDR3 sequences, more than 15% seen once, with 20% to 30% in the top ten. The sequenced sample consisted of CD8+ T cells from PBMCs. The source is a human donor in good health (CMV status not recorded). Some clones in this sample may be carry-over from other donors' samples.

The rearrangement uses TRBV6-5 and TRBJ2-1; D possibly matches TRBD1 or TRBD2 (5 bases each). V lost 2 bases and J 8 bases, leaving 7 bases between the germline ends. The CDR3 runs 12 residues. The germline gives CDR1 MNHEY, CDR2 SVGAGI. The CDR3 DNA follows: TGTGCCAGCAGTTACGGGGGTTATGAGCAGTTCTTC. It encodes CASSYGGYEQFF.

Worth noting for this clonotype: This could be a read error, since a much larger clone is one nucleotide away. The chain joins TRBV11-3 to TRBJ2-3; D may be TRBD1 or TRBD2 (5 bases each). V lost 5 bases, J lost 3 bases, and 9 bases lay in between. Germline loops: CDR1 SGHNT, CDR2 YENEEA. This CDR3 region has 13 residues. The CDR3 DNA is TGTGCCAGCAGCGAGGGGTTGACAGATACGCAGTATTTT. The encoded protein is CASSEGLTDTQYF. The variable domain in full, completed from reference TRBV11-3 and TRBJ2-3, reads EAGVVQSPRYKIIEKKQPVAFWCNPISGHNTLYWYLQNLGQGPELLIRYENEEAVDDSQLPKDRFSAERLKGVDSTLKIQPAELGDSAVYLCASSEGLTDTQYFGPGTRLTVL.

There are many counts of this clonotype. The chain is built from TRBV7-9 and TRBJ1-5; D is unclear. CDR1 is SEHNR, CDR2 FQNEAQ, per germline (reference sequence). There are 14 residues in the CDR3. Deletions cut 1 base from V and 4 bases from J, with 8 bases between. The CDR3 sequence: CASSLDSANQPQHF. In DNA, the CDR3 is TGTGCCAGCAGCTTAGACAGTGCGAATCAGCCCCAGCATTTT.

There are a few counts of this clonotype. The chain uses TRBV20-1 and TRBJ1-2; D unclear. The germline V gene has CDR1 DFQATT and CDR2 SNEGSKA (reference sequence). There are 16 residues in the CDR3. Trimming took 2 bases from V and 0 from J, leaving 16 bases between them. DNA for the CDR3: TGCAGTGCTAGATGGTTTGGGATTTCTCCTAACTATGGCTACACCTTC. As protein: CSARWFGISPNYGYTF.

This clonotype occurred many times. This chain links TRBV7-9 with TRBJ2-2; 10 nucleotides align to TRBD1. CDR3 length: 18 residues. V lost 3 bases to trimming and J lost 4 bases; unmatched junction nucleotides: 11. CDR1 is SEHNR, CDR2 FQNEAQ, per germline (reference sequence). The CDR3 region has the DNA TGTGCCAGCAGCTTTAGGCATACGGGACAGGGGTCCACCGGGGAGCTGTTTTTT. Translating gives CASSFRHTGQGSTGELFF.

The chain recombines TRBV7-6 with TRBJ2-7; possibly TRBD2 for D (6 bases). V lost 5 bases and J lost 0, with 17 bases in between. Germline CDR1 reads SGHVS; CDR2 reads FNYEAQ. The CDR3 contains 16 residues. CDR3 coding DNA: TGTGCCAGCAGCCCCCCCCCCCCGGGGGTCTCCTACGAGCAGTACTTC. It translates to CASSPPPPGVSYEQYF.

This clonotype was seen at least ten times. The CDR3 reads CAFSGAGSPTQQYF. The CDR3 DNA sequence: TGTGCCTTTTCTGGGGCGGGATCCCCAACCCAGCAGTACTTC. The V and J genes are TRBV7-9 and TRBJ2-7; D is possibly TRBD2 (6 bases). CDR1 and CDR2 from the germline V gene are SEHNR and FQNEAQ (reference sequence). The germline V and J ends were trimmed by 11 bases and 8 bases, with 25 bases remaining between them. The CDR3 spans 14 residues. The whole variable domain, filled in from reference TRBV7-9 and TRBJ2-7, reads DTGVSQNPRHKITKRGQNVTFRCDPISEHNRLYWYRQTLGQGPEFLTYFQNEAQLEKSRLLSDRFSAERPKGSFSTLEIQRTEQGDSAMYLCAFSGAGSPTQQYFGPGTRLTVT.

The gene calls are TRBV4-2 and TRBJ2-1, with 7 bases matching TRBD2. The CDR3 extends over 16 amino acids. Trimming took 0 bases from V and 4 from J; bases not matched to a gene: 6. CDR1 and CDR2 (germline): LGHNA, YNFKEQ. CDR3 DNA sequence: TGTGCCAGCAGCCAAGAGGGGGGGATCGCTTACAATGAGCAGTTCTTC. Its protein product is CASSQEGGIAYNEQFF.

This clonotype was detected a few times. The V and J genes are TRBV6-4 and TRBJ2-7; D is possibly TRBD1 (5 bases). The V gene lost 5 bases and the J gene lost 4 bases, with 21 bases spanning the gap. Germline-derived CDR1 and CDR2 are MRHNA and SNTAGT. There are 16 residues in the CDR3. The CDR3 protein is CASSLHPGRASYEQYF. The CDR3, as DNA: TGTGCCAGCAGTCTACACCCCGGCAGGGCTAGTTACGAGCAGTACTTC.

This clonotype was counted only a few times. This sequence joins TRBV5-1 and TRBJ2-1; 10 bases are a match to TRBD2. The CDR3 sequence is 21 residues long. With 5 bases clipped from V and 1 base from J, the junction kept 21 bases outside the gene matches. CDR1 is SGHRS and CDR2 is YFSETQ in the germline V gene. The CDR3 DNA is TGCGCCAGCAGTCCGGGACTAGCGCGAGATTATCAGCTTAGGTCCTACAATGAGCAGTTCTTC. Amino acids: CASSPGLARDYQLRSYNEQFF.

This clonotype was observed a few times. This chain connects TRBV27 to TRBJ1-5; TRBD1 matches at 7 bases. This CDR3 is 12 amino acids long. Germline V CDR1 and CDR2: MNHEY, SMNVEV (reference sequence). The V segment lost 9 bases and the J segment 4 bases; nucleotides outside the gene matches: 3. The CDR3 here is CASMTGNQPQHF. CDR3 nucleotide sequence: TGTGCCAGTATGACAGGGAATCAGCCCCAGCATTTT.

This chain uses TRBV2 with TRBJ2-1; TRBD2 might be the D (5 bases). Germline loops: CDR1 SNHLY, CDR2 FYNNEI. The CDR3 sequence is 14 residues long. V was trimmed by 2 bases and J by 0 bases, leaving 5 bases between them. The CDR3 reads CASSETSSYNEQFF. The CDR3 DNA reads TGTGCCAGCAGTGAAACTAGCTCCTACAATGAGCAGTTCTTC.

This chain uses TRBV9 with TRBJ1-2; no reliable D call. V lost 7 bases to trimming and J lost 8 bases, with 6 bases between them. CDR1 and CDR2 (germline): SGDLS, YYNGEE. This CDR3 has 9 amino acids. The CDR3 DNA reads TGTGCCAGCGCGGTGGGCTACACCTTC. This codes for CASAVGYTF.

This clonotype appeared a few times. This chain uses TRBV27 with TRBJ2-5; either TRBD1 or TRBD2 may supply D (5 bases each). CDR3 length: 13 residues. The V gene's germline CDR1 is MNHEY and CDR2 SMNVEV (reference sequence). Between the trimmed V and J ends, which lost 5 bases and 8 bases, there was a span of 15 bases. DNA of the CDR3: TGTGCCAGCAGTCCGGGGACCGTCAGTACCCAGTACTTC. Protein product: CASSPGTVSTQYF.

The sample holds a few counts of this clonotype. The rearrangement uses TRBV19 and TRBJ2-5; tentatively, D is TRBD2 (6 bases). This CDR3 has 15 amino acids. Per germline, CDR1 LNHDA and CDR2 SQIVND (reference sequence). V shed 4 bases and J shed 4 bases, with 16 bases lying between them. CDR3 DNA: TGTGCCAGTAGTAGAAGACTAGAGCGGCGAGAGACCCAGTACTTC. It codes for CASSRRLERRETQYF.

This clonotype was detected ten times or more. This rearrangement joins TRBV5-5 to TRBJ1-4, with no clear D. The germline CDR1 and CDR2 sequences are SGHKS and YYEKEE (reference sequence). The CDR3 extends over 17 amino acids. V shed 4 bases and J shed 6 bases, with 22 bases lying between them. This CDR3 is CASSLPTGLYTDEKLFF. CDR3 sequence (DNA): TGTGCCAGCAGCCTACCGACCGGACTTTATACGGATGAAAAACTGTTTTTT.